This TCR beta chain was captured by sequencing in a study of blood T cell repertoires in COVID-19 (dated by TCRdb to 2020 to 2022). The study in broad terms: The collaborator samples originated in the United States, Italy and Spain and spanned the acute and convalescent phases of COVID-19. Sample metadata almost always included a de-identified subject ID, COVID-19 status, age in years and sex. The repertoires were released in a freely available public database intended as a resource for research on the immune response to SARS-CoV-2. The material from the prospective study consisted of cDNA or gDNA derived from T cells, B-cell-depleted T cells, or PBMCs. Where available, HLA class I and class II types were taken from metadata supplied by the sample provider and were not determined by assay-based typing. Subjects who had been exposed to COVID-19, were actively infected with it, or had recovered from it provided the deeply sampled blood TCRbeta repertoires that made up the dataset. The samples were drawn from two sources: the first 160 participants of the ongoing ImmuneRACE study, and 1,254 subjects contributed by 6 global collaborators.

TCRbeta CDR3 regions were amplified from genomic DNA by means of the immunoSEQ Assay, a bias-controlled multiplex PCR. In the authors' own workflow: Nucleated cell counts per sample were estimated from amplification of reference gene primers within the assay. Sequence reads were collapsed and filtered to measure the absolute abundance of every unique TCRbeta CDR3 rearrangement. Productive Simpson clonality was computed per sample as the square root of Simpson's diversity index over productive rearrangements. What TCRdb holds here is the immuneACCESS table cut down to in-frame rearrangements. Part of the clones is not present; checked against another copy, under half of the missing clones reflect an unresolved V gene, and the others are unexplained. That table gives V, J and clone size, and the DNA gave D and trimming. In this sample the table shows about 170,000 clones, approximately 91% of which occur a single time. The top ten constitute roughly 4.5% of the sample.

Study-level results and caveats: The quantity of clinical and demographic metadata differed by source and by participant and was supplied without curation.

For this chain, trimming is 7 bases at the V end and 6 bases at the J end, and the number of junction bases without a gene match is 10. CDR1 and CDR2, looked up from the germline V gene (reference sequence), are LNHDA and SQIVND. The CDR3 holds 14 amino acids from the cysteine to the phenylalanine. The CDR3 DNA has 42 bases and is translated from base 1. In Seattle, one collaborating source enrolled patients while the infection was active and tracked those patients longitudinally over the course of disease. Whole blood was collected in K2EDTA tubes by collaborating institutions according to the institutions' own protocols. Collaborator samples were shipped for TCRbeta analysis as frozen whole blood, isolated PBMCs, or DNA extracted from either sample type. About this clone: Its recognized antigen is unknown. No quality values exist for individual bases; no much larger clone is one base distant.

The sequenced sample consisted of peripheral blood. The sequence was obtained from a man between 18 and 29 years old with COVID-19, enrolled during active disease. This sequence uses TRBV19 and TRBJ2-7; 9 nucleotides in the junction match TRBD2. The DNA reads as follows: TGTGCCAGTATAGATCAGCGGGAGGTAGGCGAGCAGTACTTC. This yields the protein CASIDQREVGEQYF.